Listed below are T cell receptor beta chains from one sample, sequenced in a study of CD8+ T cells in alopecia areata. Sequencing used immunoSEQ multiplex PCR; TCRdb keeps in-frame clones, though not all of them. Among about 160,000 clones, around three fifths were seen once, and the ten largest hold approximately 0.91%. Sequencing was performed on CD4+ T cells sorted from blood, taken at week 4, from a patient treated with tofacitinib. The source of these receptors is a human donor with alopecia areata. The CDR3 runs from the conserved cysteine through the conserved F or W. D genes are given only for firm matches. Size tells how often a clone was seen (once, few, many) or the class of an expanded clone, and some rows leave it out.

d_call j_call clone_size v_call cdr3_nt cdr3_aa
TRBD2 TRBJ2-1 NA TRBV9 TGTGCCAGCAGCGTAGGTCTCCGAGCGGGGGGGCAGTTCTTC CASSVGLRAGGQFF
NA TRBJ2-5 NA TRBV18 TGTGCCAGCTCACCATCAGAGACCCAGTACTTC CASSPSETQYF
NA TRBJ2-7 NA TRBV7-9 TGTGCCAGCAGCTTCCTGGGGAGGGACACCGGGAACGAGCAGTACTTC CASSFLGRDTGNEQYF
NA TRBJ2-6 NA TRBV2 TGTGCCAGCAGTGATAGGGTTATTGGGGCCAACGTCCTGACTTTC CASSDRVIGANVLTF
NA TRBJ1-5 NA TRBV7-9 TGTGCCAGCAGCCGGGGCAATCAGCCCCAGCATTTT CASSRGNQPQHF
NA TRBJ2-5 once TRBV5-4 TGTGCCAGCAGCTTGGGGCAGCCTAGGTCGGAGACCCAGTACTTC CASSLGQPRSETQYF
TRBD1 TRBJ1-2 NA TRBV6-1 TGTGCCAGCAGTGGGACAGGGACAGCTAACTATGGCTACACCTTC CASSGTGTANYGYTF
NA TRBJ2-2 NA TRBV2 TGTGCCAGCACTAGGGCTTCGAACACCGGGGAGCTGTTTTTT CASTRASNTGELFF
NA TRBJ1-2 NA TRBV5-1 TGCGCCAGCAGCTTGGCCGTTGGAGGGGTAACCTATGGCTACACCTTC CASSLAVGGVTYGYTF
TRBD2 TRBJ2-2 NA TRBV4-1 TGCGCCAGCAGCCCTCCTCGGGGGTCCGGGGGGACCGGGGAGCTGTTTTTT CASSPPRGSGGTGELFF
NA TRBJ2-3 few TRBV6-5 TGTGCCAGCAGTAACAGGAATACGCAGTATTTT CASSNRNTQYF
TRBD1 TRBJ1-2 few TRBV4-3 TGCGCCAGCAGCCAAGACCTCTCGGAGGGGGCGCGCGAGGATGGCTACACCTTC CASSQDLSEGAREDGYTF
TRBD1 TRBJ1-1 NA TRBV25-1 TGTGCCAGCAGTTCAACCGGGACAGGGGACACTGAAGCTTTCTTT CASSSTGTGDTEAFF
TRBD2 TRBJ2-5 NA TRBV11-2 TGTGCCAGCAGCTTAGCGGTAACCGGGACTAGCGGGCCCGTGGGGACCCAGTACTTC CASSLAVTGTSGPVGTQYF
NA TRBJ1-2 once TRBV29-1 TGCAGCGTTGTTTCCGGGGCGGATGGCTACACCTTC CSVVSGADGYTF
NA TRBJ2-1 few TRBV10-3 TGTGCCATCAGTGAGTCGGTATCGGGGGAGCAGTTCTTC CAISESVSGEQFF
NA TRBJ2-7 NA TRBV25-1 TGTGCCAGCAGTGAATTTTTGGCGTCACCCTACGAGCAGTACTTC CASSEFLASPYEQYF
TRBD1 TRBJ1-1 few TRBV6-6 TGTGCCAGCAGTTTCGGGCAGGGGGAGAGATCTTTCTTT CASSFGQGERSFF
NA TRBJ1-1 NA TRBV7-9 TGTGCCAGCAGCTCACTTGGGGGCCTGGGCACTGAAGCTTTCTTT CASSSLGGLGTEAFF
NA TRBJ2-2 NA TRBV6-6 TGTGCCAGCAGTTCGCGTGGCAGGGGAAACACCGGGGAGCTGTTTTTT CASSSRGRGNTGELFF
TRBD2 TRBJ2-7 NA TRBV7-9 TGTGCCAGCAGCCCCAGCGGGGACTACGAGCAGTACTTC CASSPSGDYEQYF
NA TRBJ2-7 few TRBV7-2 TGTGCCAGCACCAGATCCGGGGAGCAGTACTTC CASTRSGEQYF
TRBD1 TRBJ1-1 NA TRBV5-6 TGTGCCAGCAGCCAACCCCACAGGGGGCAGGGTGAAGCTTTCTTT CASSQPHRGQGEAFF
NA TRBJ2-7 NA TRBV29-1 TGCAGCGCCTCAGGAAAGACGGGGACCTACGAGCAGTACTTC CSASGKTGTYEQYF
NA TRBJ2-3 NA TRBV25-1 TGTGCCAGCAGGGCCGGGGCCCACACAGATACGCAGTATTTT CASRAGAHTDTQYF
NA TRBJ1-2 NA TRBV29-1 TGCAGCGTTAGGGCTCTCCCTAACTATGGCTACACCTTC CSVRALPNYGYTF
NA TRBJ1-4 NA TRBV5-1 TGCGCCAGCAGCCTGGACGGGGGGAATGAAAAACTGTTTTTT CASSLDGGNEKLFF
NA TRBJ2-1 NA TRBV9 TGTGCCAGCAGTCCAGCGTCCATATCCTACAATGAGCAGTTCTTC CASSPASISYNEQFF
TRBD1 TRBJ2-5 NA TRBV10-3 TGTGCCATCAGTCAGGGGGCCGGTGAGACCCAGTACTTC CAISQGAGETQYF
TRBD1 TRBJ2-5 few TRBV29-1 TGCAGCGGCTACAGGGGTCAAGAGACCCAGTACTTC CSGYRGQETQYF
TRBD2 TRBJ2-4 NA TRBV29-1 TGCAGCGTTGAAGAGTCCCAGCGGGGGGCCCTGAACCCGAGAAACATTCAGTACTTC CSVEESQRGALNPRNIQYF
TRBD1 TRBJ1-2 NA TRBV4-1 TGCGCCAGCAGCCAAGAAGGCAGGGGGGACTATGGCTACACCTTC CASSQEGRGDYGYTF
TRBD1 TRBJ2-7 NA TRBV30 TGTGCCTGGAGTGTAGGGACAGGGGCCTACGAGCAGTACTTC CAWSVGTGAYEQYF
NA TRBJ2-7 NA TRBV29-1 TGCAGCGTTGTGTTTGACAGCTCCTACGAGCAGTACTTC CSVVFDSSYEQYF
NA TRBJ2-7 NA TRBV29-1 TGCAGCGTTGGGGGCTCTTCCTACGAGCAGTGCTTC CSVGGSSYEQCF
NA TRBJ1-2 NA TRBV2 TGTGCCAGCAGCGAAACCTCGTCCGGTGGCTACACCTTC CASSETSSGGYTF
NA TRBJ2-7 once TRBV5-1 TGCGCCAGCAGCTTAGGCAGAGCCTACGAGCAGTACTTC CASSLGRAYEQYF
TRBD1 TRBJ2-6 NA TRBV2 TGTGCCAGCAGTTTTCCGGGACAGCCTTCTGGGGCCAACGTCCTGACTTTC CASSFPGQPSGANVLTF
TRBD2 TRBJ2-3 NA TRBV7-2 TGTGCCAGCAGCTCGTCGTTTGCTAGCGGGGGGGGCACAGATACGCAGTATTTT CASSSSFASGGGTDTQYF
NA TRBJ2-5 few TRBV4-2 TGTGCCAGCAGCACGACGGGGCGAGAGACCCAGTACTTC CASSTTGRETQYF
NA TRBJ2-4 few TRBV29-1 TGCAGCGTTTCCGACGGTTCTGGGGCCAAAAACATTCAGTACTTC CSVSDGSGAKNIQYF
TRBD1 TRBJ1-2 NA TRBV27 TGTGCCAGCAGCAACGGCAGGGGGAACTATGGCTACACCTTC CASSNGRGNYGYTF